This T cell receptor (beta chain) originates from a study of T cell responses to AZD1222 COVID-19 vaccine. Findings and limits, study-wide: Baseline seropositivity characterized only 5 to 7 AZD1222 recipients. Clonal diversity was possibly underestimated, and the donors were mostly white British, with more females.

Germline CDR1 reads MNHEY; CDR2 reads SMNVEV (reference sequence). The CDR3 is made up of 15 amino acids. V trimming: 6 bases; J trimming: 9 bases; junction bases outside the gene matches: 10. Sequencing was performed with immunoSEQ multiplex PCR; in TCRdb, only in-frame clones are kept and a portion is missing. The sample consists of 86,000 or so clones, more than 70% of them appearing once. As to this clone: Antigen: not known.

The origin of this receptor is an adult who received the AZD1222 COVID-19 vaccine. Sample: peripheral blood, taken 28 days after the second AZD1222 dose. The rearrangement uses TRBV27 and TRBJ2-1; 11 positions agree with TRBD2. The CDR3 spells CASSPGLAADSEQFF. In DNA form, the CDR3 reads TGTGCCAGCAGCCCGGGACTAGCGGCTGACAGTGAGCAGTTCTTC.